What follows are 20 T cell receptor beta chains derived from one specimen sequenced in a study of technical replicates of blood from a handful of donors. The protocol was immunoSEQ multiplex PCR, while the TCRdb copy is restricted to in-frame clones and leaves out a portion. Of about 100,000 clones in the sample, approximately 96% were seen once. Sequences were obtained from T cells isolated from PBMCs. The receptors were sampled from a human donor in good health.

The V and J genes are TRBV29-1 and TRBJ1-1; TRBD1 might be the D (6 bases). Per germline, CDR1 SQVTM and CDR2 ANQGSEA. The CDR3 sequence is 12 residues long. The V end lost 4 bases, the J end lost 6 bases, and 12 bases lay between the germline ends. The CDR3 protein is CSVGGRGAEAFF. DNA of the CDR3: TGCAGCGTTGGTGGCAGGGGTGCTGAAGCTTTCTTT.

The CDR3 nucleotides are TGTGCCAGCAGCTGTCGGGACTACCAAGAGACCCAGTACTTC. Its protein product is CASSCRDYQETQYF. The V gene is TRBV7-3, the J gene TRBJ2-5; a weak D match, TRBD2 (6 bases). CDR1 is SGHTA and CDR2 is FQGTGA in the germline V gene. The V and J ends lost 4 bases and 0 bases respectively, with 9 bases between them. The CDR3 covers 14 residues.

The V and J genes are TRBV7-8 and TRBJ2-4, with D possibly TRBD1 on 6 matching bases. Germline V lookup: CDR1 SGHVS, CDR2 FQNEAQ. The CDR3 consists of 16 residues. V gave up 2 bases and J gave up 0 bases, with 11 bases separating them. The CDR3 spells CASSLYRVRAKNIQYF. The CDR3, as DNA: TGTGCCAGCAGCTTATACAGGGTGAGAGCCAAAAACATTCAGTACTTC.

The J gene is TRBJ2-1, the V gene TRBV5-1; the D gene is possibly TRBD2 (6 bases). The V gene's germline CDR1 is SGHRS and CDR2 YFSETQ. V lost 7 bases, J lost 7 bases, and 9 bases lay in between. CDR3 size: 11 residues. This CDR3 is CASASANEQFF. CDR3 coding DNA: TGCGCCAGCGCTAGCGCGAATGAGCAGTTCTTC.

The V call is TRBV9, the J call TRBJ2-7, with D perhaps matching TRBD2 (5 bases). Germline values: CDR1 SGDLS, CDR2 YYNGEE. Trimming shortened V by 0 bases and J by 4 bases, and 17 bases separated the two germline ends. The CDR3 sequence is 16 residues long. As DNA, the CDR3 is TGTGCCAGCAGCGTAGCCGGGGTCTCCCCCTTTTACGAGCAGTACTTC. Amino acids: CASSVAGVSPFYEQYF.

This chain joins TRBV30 and TRBJ1-2; weak D call: TRBD1 (6 bases). The CDR3 covers 12 residues. Per germline, CDR1 GTSNPN and CDR2 SVGIG (reference sequence). Trimming removed 4 bases at V and 5 bases at J, with 11 bases between. As DNA, the CDR3 is TGTGCCTGGACCCCCACAGGGTATGGCTACACCTTC. It yields the protein CAWTPTGYGYTF.

The CDR3 sequence is CASSDGTHNQPQHF. The CDR3, as DNA: TGTGCCAGCAGTGACGGGACACACAATCAGCCCCAGCATTTT. The chain couples TRBV6-5 to TRBJ1-5; maybe TRBD1 (6 bases). CDR1 and CDR2 (germline): MNHEY, SVGAGI. V lost 5 bases, J lost 3 bases, and 11 bases lay in between. There are 14 residues in the CDR3.

The rearrangement joins TRBV28 to TRBJ2-7, with D maybe TRBD1 (6 bases). This CDR3 has 16 amino acids. Germline CDR1 is MDHEN and CDR2 is SYDVKM. V lost 7 bases, J lost 0 bases, and 19 bases lay in between. The CDR3 sequence is CASNPSVGGRSYEQYF. As DNA, the CDR3 is TGTGCCAGCAATCCTTCCGTAGGGGGTCGCTCCTACGAGCAGTACTTC.

The chain couples TRBV18 to TRBJ1-2, with TRBD1 identical over 7 bases. Germline lookup yields CDR1 KGHSH and CDR2 LQKENI. This CDR3 is built from 16 residues. The J segment lost 5 bases and the V segment lost 3 bases, leaving 12 bases of the junction unmatched. CDR3 nucleotides: TGTGCCAGCTCACCTCCTCACGGAGGGGGCCTGTATGGCTACACCTTC. It translates to CASSPPHGGGLYGYTF.

This clone was counted a single time. This chain links TRBV13 with TRBJ1-2; the match to TRBD1 covers 7 bases. Germline trimming cut 0 bases from V and 6 bases from J; bases unmatched to any gene: 10. The CDR3 totals 16 residues. Germline V gene lookup returns CDR1 PRHDT and CDR2 FYEKMQ (reference sequence). CDR3 loop: CASSLGFWDRGDGYTF. In DNA form, the CDR3 reads TGTGCCAGCAGCTTAGGCTTTTGGGACAGAGGAGATGGCTACACCTTC.

The CDR3 protein is CASSLRDRNFYGYTF. CDR3 DNA sequence: TGTGCCAGCAGCTTACGGGACAGGAATTTTTATGGCTACACCTTC. The chain joins TRBV7-8 to TRBJ1-2; 8 nucleotides line up with TRBD1. V was pared by 2 bases and J by 5 bases, with 7 bases of the junction left unmatched. Germline V gives CDR1 SGHVS, CDR2 FQNEAQ. This CDR3 spans 15 amino acids.

V and J are TRBV5-1 and TRBJ2-7; 10 nucleotides match TRBD2. V was clipped by 6 bases and J by 3 bases; unmatched bases: 6. The CDR3 consists of 14 residues. The germline gives CDR1 SGHRS, CDR2 YFSETQ. CDR3 region: CASNPSGGNYEQYF. CDR3 DNA: TGCGCCAGCAACCCTAGCGGGGGTAACTACGAGCAGTACTTC.

The CDR3 DNA reads TGTGCCAGTAGCCCTACCGCGGGGCAGAGAAATCAGCCCCAGCATTTT. Protein: CASSPTAGQRNQPQHF. The genes are TRBV19 and TRBJ1-5; the D gene is possibly TRBD1 (5 bases). Trimming cost V 6 bases and J 4 bases, with 19 bases left between them. The CDR3 runs to 16 residues. The germline CDR1 and CDR2 sequences are LNHDA and SQIVND (reference sequence).

V gene TRBV4-3 combines with J gene TRBJ1-1, with D maybe TRBD1 (5 bases). The CDR3 loop spans 16 amino acids. CDR1 is LGHNA, CDR2 YSLEER, per germline. Trimming removed 0 bases from V and 0 bases from J, with 11 bases in between. For the CDR3, the DNA is TGCGCCAGCAGCCAAGAAGTAGGACACCTGAACACTGAAGCTTTCTTT. It encodes CASSQEVGHLNTEAFF.

V and J are TRBV15 and TRBJ2-3; 11 nucleotides align to TRBD2. There are 17 residues in the CDR3. Germline CDR1 LNHNV, CDR2 YYDKDF (reference sequence). The trim removed 1 base at V and 3 bases at J, leaving 6 bases unmatched. The DNA of the CDR3 is TGTGCCACCAGCAGAGTACCCCGACTAGCGGGAACAGATACGCAGTATTTT. Residues: CATSRVPRLAGTDTQYF.

This clone was detected a few times. The chain has TRBV5-4 and TRBJ1-1; a weak D match, TRBD1 (5 bases). V lost 7 bases to trimming and J lost 4 bases, with 17 bases between them. Germline lookup yields CDR1 SGHNT and CDR2 YYREEE (reference sequence). The CDR3 is made up of 14 amino acids. The CDR3 spells CASRSLGGITEAFF. The CDR3 nucleotides are TGTGCCAGCCGGTCCTTGGGGGGAATCACTGAAGCTTTCTTT.

This clone came up once. J is TRBJ2-7 and V is TRBV11-1; weak D call: TRBD1 (6 bases). The V and J ends lost 5 bases and 2 bases respectively, with 13 bases between them. CDR3 length: 14 amino acids. Germline lookup yields CDR1 SGHAT and CDR2 FQDESV (reference sequence). The CDR3 spells CASSRQDLTYEQYF. CDR3 bases: TGTGCCAGCAGCAGACAGGATCTTACCTACGAGCAGTACTTC.

The chain couples TRBV7-9 to TRBJ2-7, with 10 bases that match TRBD1. CDR1 SEHNR and CDR2 FQNEAQ come from the germline V gene (reference sequence). V lost 4 bases and J lost 3; bases outside the gene matches: 3. The CDR3 has 14 amino acids. CDR3 sequence: CASSWGTGDYEQYF. The DNA for the CDR3 is TGTGCCAGCAGCTGGGGGACAGGGGACTACGAGCAGTACTTC.

CDR3 amino acids: CASSYDIYGYTF. Here the CDR3 DNA reads TGTGCCAGCAGCTACGACATCTATGGCTACACCTTC. This chain joins TRBV7-9 and TRBJ1-2; the D is unclear. From germline, CDR1 is SEHNR and CDR2 FQNEAQ (reference sequence). The V and J ends lost 4 bases and 4 bases respectively, with 7 bases between them. There are 12 residues in the CDR3.

The rearrangement uses TRBV27 and TRBJ2-3, with 12 bases fitting TRBD2. The CDR3 consists of 17 residues. Germline V lookup: CDR1 MNHEY, CDR2 SMNVEV (reference sequence). Unmatched junction bases numbered 12, after V lost 4 bases and J lost 7 bases. The CDR3 spells CASSSRRLAGAPHTQYF. The CDR3 coding sequence is TGTGCCAGCAGTTCCCGCCGACTAGCGGGGGCCCCTCATACGCAGTATTTT.